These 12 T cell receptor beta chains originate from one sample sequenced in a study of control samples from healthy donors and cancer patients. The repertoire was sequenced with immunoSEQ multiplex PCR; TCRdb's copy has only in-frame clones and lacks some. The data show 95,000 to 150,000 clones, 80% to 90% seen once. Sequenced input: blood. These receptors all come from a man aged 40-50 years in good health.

DNA for the CDR3: TGTGCCAGCAGTCCACAGGGAGGGGTGGACTATGGCTACACCTTC. Translated, it gives CASSPQGGVDYGYTF. J is TRBJ1-2 and V is TRBV7-2; a weak D match, TRBD1 (6 bases). The CDR3 is 15 residues long. Looked up from germline, CDR1 is SGHTA and CDR2 is FQGNSA. Trimming removed 6 bases at V and 3 bases at J, with 17 bases between.

The CDR3, as DNA: TGTGCCAGCAGCCCCGGGCAGGGGGCAGGGACCTACGAGCAGTACTTC. Translating it yields CASSPGQGAGTYEQYF. The rearrangement links TRBV11-3 to TRBJ2-7, with 8 positions matching TRBD1. CDR3 size: 16 residues. CDR1 is SGHNT and CDR2 is YENEEA in the germline V gene. The trim removed 5 bases at V and 2 bases at J, leaving 11 bases unmatched.

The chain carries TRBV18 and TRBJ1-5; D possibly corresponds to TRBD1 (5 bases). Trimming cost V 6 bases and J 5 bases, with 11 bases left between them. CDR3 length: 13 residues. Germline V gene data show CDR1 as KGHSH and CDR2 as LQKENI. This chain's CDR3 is CASSDSVYQPQHF. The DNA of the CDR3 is TGTGCCAGCTCTGACAGTGTCTATCAGCCCCAGCATTTT.

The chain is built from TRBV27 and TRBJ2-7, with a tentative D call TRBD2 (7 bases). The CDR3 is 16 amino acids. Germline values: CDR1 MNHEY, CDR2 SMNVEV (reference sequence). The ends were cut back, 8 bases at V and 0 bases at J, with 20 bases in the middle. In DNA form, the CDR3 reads TGTGCCAGCTGCCTCACGGGGGGCCTCAGCTCCTACGAGCAGTACTTC. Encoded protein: CASCLTGGLSSYEQYF.

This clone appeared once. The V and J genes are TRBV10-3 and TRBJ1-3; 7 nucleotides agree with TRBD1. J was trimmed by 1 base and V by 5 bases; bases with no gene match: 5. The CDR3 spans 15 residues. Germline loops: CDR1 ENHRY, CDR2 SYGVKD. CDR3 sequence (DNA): TGTGCCATCAGTCTCGGGACAGTTTCTGGAAACACCATATATTTT. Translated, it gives CAISLGTVSGNTIYF.

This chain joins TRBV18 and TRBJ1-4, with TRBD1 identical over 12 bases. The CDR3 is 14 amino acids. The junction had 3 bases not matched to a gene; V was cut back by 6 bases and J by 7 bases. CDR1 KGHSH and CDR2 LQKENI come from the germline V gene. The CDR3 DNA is TGTGCCAGCTCCCGGGACAGGGGGCGTGAAAAACTGTTTTTT. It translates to CASSRDRGREKLFF.

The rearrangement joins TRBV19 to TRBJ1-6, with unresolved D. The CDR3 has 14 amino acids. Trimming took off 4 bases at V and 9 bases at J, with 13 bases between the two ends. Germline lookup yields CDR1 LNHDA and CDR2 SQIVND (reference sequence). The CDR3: CASSNGFLGSPLHF. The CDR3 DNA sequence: TGTGCCAGTAGTAACGGATTTTTAGGTTCACCCCTCCACTTT. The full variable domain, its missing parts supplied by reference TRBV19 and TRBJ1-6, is DGGITQSPKYLFRKEGQNVTLSCEQNLNHDAMYWYRQDPGQGLRLIYYSQIVNDFQKGDIAEGYSVSREKKESFPLTVTSAQKNPTAFYLCASSNGFLGSPLHFGNGTRLTVT.

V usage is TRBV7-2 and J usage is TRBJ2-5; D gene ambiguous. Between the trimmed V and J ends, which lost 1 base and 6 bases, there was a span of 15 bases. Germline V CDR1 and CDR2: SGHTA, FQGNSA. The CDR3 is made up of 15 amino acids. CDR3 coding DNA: TGTGCCAGCAGCTTAGGGGTGAACAGCCTACAGACCCAGTACTTC. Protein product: CASSLGVNSLQTQYF.

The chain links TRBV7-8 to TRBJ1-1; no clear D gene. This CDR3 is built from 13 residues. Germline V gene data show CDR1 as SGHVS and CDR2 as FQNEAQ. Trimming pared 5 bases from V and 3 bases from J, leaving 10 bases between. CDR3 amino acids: CASSRRSDTEAFF. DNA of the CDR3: TGTGCCAGCAGCAGGAGGAGTGACACTGAAGCTTTCTTT.

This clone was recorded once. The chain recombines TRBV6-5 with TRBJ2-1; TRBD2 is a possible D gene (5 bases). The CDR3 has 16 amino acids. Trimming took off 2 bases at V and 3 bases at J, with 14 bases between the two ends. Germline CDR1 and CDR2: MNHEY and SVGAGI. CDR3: CASSYGAARFYNEQFF. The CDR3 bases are TGTGCCAGCAGTTACGGAGCGGCTCGATTCTACAATGAGCAGTTCTTC.

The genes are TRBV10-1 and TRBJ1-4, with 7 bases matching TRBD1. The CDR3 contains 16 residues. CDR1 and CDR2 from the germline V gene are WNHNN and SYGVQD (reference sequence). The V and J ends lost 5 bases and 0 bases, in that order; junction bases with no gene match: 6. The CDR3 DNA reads TGCGCCAGCAGTCCCGGGACAGTTGCAACTAATGAAAAACTGTTTTTT. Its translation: CASSPGTVATNEKLFF.

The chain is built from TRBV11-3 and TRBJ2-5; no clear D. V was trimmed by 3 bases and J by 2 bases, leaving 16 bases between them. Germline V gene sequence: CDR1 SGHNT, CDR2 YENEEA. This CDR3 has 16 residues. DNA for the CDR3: TGTGCCAGCAGCTTTGCTCGGGCAGGCCGACAAGAGACCCAGTACTTC. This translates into CASSFARAGRQETQYF. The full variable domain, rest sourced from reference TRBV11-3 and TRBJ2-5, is EAGVVQSPRYKIIEKKQPVAFWCNPISGHNTLYWYLQNLGQGPELLIRYENEEAVDDSQLPKDRFSAERLKGVDSTLKIQPAELGDSAVYLCASSFARAGRQETQYFGPGTRLLVL.